This TCR beta chain was profiled in a study of regulatory T cells in long-lasting Graves disease. This clonotype came up a few times. Time point here: newly diagnosed GD, antithyroid drugs for less than 3 months. PBMC RNA served as the TCR library source. Both iRepertoire HTBI primers and Arm-PCR of CDR3 regions were used to build the TCR beta libraries. TCRdb reanalysed the multiplex PCR reads using MiXCR and keeps one entry per CDR3 protein. The sample lists roughly 610,000 distinct CDR3 sequences; 15% to 20% were seen once. Germline CDR1 MNHEY, CDR2 SVGEGT. The CDR3 extends over 14 amino acids. Trimming removed 5 bases at V and 2 bases at J, with 13 bases between. These data also featured in a second study, about T cells in Graves' hyperthyroidism and ophthalmopathy. That study adds: From stable hyperthyroidism, ophthalmopathy was set apart by a 13 V-J model.

This TCR came from a woman in her twenties or thirties with Graves disease. The V call is TRBV6-2 or TRBV6-3, the J call TRBJ2-7, with no clear D. The sample in question was peripheral blood mononuclear cells (PBMCs), obtained at new diagnosis, from a patient treated with antithyroid drugs. The CDR3 loop reads CASSEFTQPYEQYF. The CDR3 region has the DNA TGTGCCAGCAGTGAGTTTACGCAGCCCTACGAGCAGTACTTC.